Ten or more counts support the clone carrying this T cell receptor beta chain. The data derive from a study of T cells in Graves' hyperthyroidism and ophthalmopathy. Amplified TCR beta CDR3 regions derived from RNA transcripts. Primed by the HTBI set, a first-round RT-PCR was run on the TCR CDR3. TCRdb re-called the multiplex PCR reads through MiXCR, storing one row per CDR3 protein. The sample lists 730,000 or so distinct CDR3 sequences, under 20% occurring once. The CDR3 has 18 residues. The germline CDR1 and CDR2 sequences are MNHEY and SMNVEV (reference sequence). With 5 bases removed from V and 2 bases from J, the gap between germline ends came to 21 bases.

The receptor was derived from a woman in her fifties or sixties with Graves' hyperthyroidism that later progressed to Graves' ophthalmopathy. Sequencing input: blood. V and J are TRBV27 and TRBJ1-4; weak D call: TRBD1 (6 bases). CDR3 DNA: TGTGCCAGCAGTCCACGCGGACAGAGGGGCACGACTAATGAAAAACTGTTTTTT. The encoded protein is CASSPRGQRGTTNEKLFF.